These T cell receptor beta chains were read from a single sample in a study of blood T cell repertoires in COVID-19. Profiled with immunoSEQ multiplex PCR; TCRdb holds only in-frame clones, not every one. Counted here are 95,000 to 100,000 clones, more than 75% occurring once; the ten biggest clones make up about 9.9%. What was sequenced was peripheral blood. Every receptor here comes from a woman aged 30 to 39 with acute or convalescent COVID-19. Each CDR3 is given with its conserved first and last residue. D genes are given only for firm matches. Only some rows state a clone size, as once, few, many or a class for expanded clones.

CDR3 length	D gene	clone size	V gene	J gene	CDR3 DNA	CDR3 protein
14	.	few	TRBV27	TRBJ2-7	TGTGCCAGCAGTTACCGGGGAAGGTATTACGAGCAGTACTTC	CASSYRGRYYEQYF
17	TRBD1	.	TRBV13	TRBJ1-2	TGTGCCAGCAGCTTCACCCCGGGGACAGGACCTAACTATGGCTACACCTTC	CASSFTPGTGPNYGYTF
15	.	.	TRBV6-5	TRBJ1-6	TGTGCCAGCAGTTACGTGTCGGCGGGTAATTCACCCCTCCACTTT	CASSYVSAGNSPLHF
16	TRBD2	.	TRBV3-1/TRBV3-2	TRBJ2-7	TGTGCCAGCAGCCAGGAGACTAGCGGGGGACCCTACGAGCAGTACTTC	CASSQETSGGPYEQYF
16	.	.	TRBV6-5	TRBJ1-6	TGTGCCAGCAGTTACGACTGGAGCTCCTATAATTCACCCCTCCACTTT	CASSYDWSSYNSPLHF
15	.	few	TRBV2	TRBJ1-3	TGTGCCAGTCAAGTCGGGGGTGTAATGGGAAACACCATATATTTT	CASQVGGVMGNTIYF
14	.	.	TRBV5-1	TRBJ1-2	TGCGCCAGCAGCTTGGGACAGGAAATCTATGGCTACACCTTC	CASSLGQEIYGYTF
13	TRBD1	few	TRBV6-5	TRBJ2-2	TGTGCCCACGACAGGGTGGGATTCGGGGAGCTGTTTTTT	CAHDRVGFGELFF
15	TRBD1	.	TRBV28	TRBJ2-4	TGTGCCAGCAGTCCGGACAGGAGAGCCAAAAACATTCAGTACTTC	CASSPDRRAKNIQYF
14	TRBD1	.	TRBV5-6	TRBJ1-2	TGTGCCAGCAGCTTGGGGACAGGGCTCTATGGCTACACCTTC	CASSLGTGLYGYTF
13	TRBD2	.	TRBV10-2	TRBJ2-1	TGCGCCAGCGGGGGGGGATCCTACAATGAGCAGTTCTTC	CASGGGSYNEQFF
14	TRBD1	few	TRBV7-9	TRBJ2-2	TGTGCCAGCGCCCCCGGGACAGGCACCGGGGAGCTGTTTTTT	CASAPGTGTGELFF
14	.	once	TRBV9	TRBJ1-2	TGTGCCAGCAGCGCTAGGGGATTTGACTATGGCTACACCTTC	CASSARGFDYGYTF
14	TRBD1	.	TRBV5-1	TRBJ2-2	TGCGCCAGCGGAGGGACAGGGGGCACCGGGGAGCTGTTTTTT	CASGGTGGTGELFF
16	.	.	TRBV11-3	TRBJ1-6	TGTGCCAGCAGCTTTTTACCTCCCGGGGATAATTCACCCCTCCACTTT	CASSFLPPGDNSPLHF
14	TRBD1	.	TRBV28	TRBJ2-2	TGTGCCTCGGACCAGGGGGCGCGGACCGGGGAGCTGTTTTTT	CASDQGARTGELFF
13	.	.	TRBV2	TRBJ2-5	TGTGCCAGCAGCCGACAGGCCCGGGAGACCCAGTACTTC	CASSRQARETQYF
16	.	.	TRBV5-1	TRBJ1-2	TGCGCCAGCAGTCCATATAGCGCAGGAGTTAACTATGGCTACACCTTC	CASSPYSAGVNYGYTF
13	TRBD1	.	TRBV19	TRBJ1-5	TGTGCCACCGGGACAGGGGGTAATCAGCCCCAGCATTTT	CATGTGGNQPQHF
13	.	.	TRBV19	TRBJ1-1	TGTGCCAGTAGGGACAGCCCGAACACTGAAGCTTTCTTT	CASRDSPNTEAFF
15	TRBD1	few	TRBV5-4	TRBJ1-4	TGTGCCAGCAGCGCCTCGGGACAGACTAATGAAAAACTGTTTTTT	CASSASGQTNEKLFF
15	TRBD1	.	TRBV11-3	TRBJ1-2	TGTGCCAGCAGCCCTGGCAGGGGGCAAAAGTATGGCTACACCTTC	CASSPGRGQKYGYTF
15	TRBD2	.	TRBV5-1	TRBJ2-7	TGCGCCAGCAGCTTGGTACTAGCGGGGGGCTACGAGCAGTACTTC	CASSLVLAGGYEQYF
13	TRBD1	.	TRBV3-1/TRBV3-2	TRBJ1-1	TGTGCCAGCAGACAGGGGTGGGGCACTGAAGCTTTCTTT	CASRQGWGTEAFF
16	.	.	TRBV10-3	TRBJ2-1	TGTGCCATCAGTCAACAGGTCGACAGCTCCTACAATGAGCAGTTCTTC	CAISQQVDSSYNEQFF
15	TRBD1	once	TRBV19	TRBJ2-2	TGTGCCAGTAGTACCGGGACAGAGAACACCGGGGAGCTGTTTTTT	CASSTGTENTGELFF
13	.	.	TRBV2	TRBJ1-4	TGTGCCAGCGGAGGGCAGGGAGGCGAAAAACTGTTTTTT	CASGGQGGEKLFF
14	.	.	TRBV7-9	TRBJ2-3	TGTGCCAGCAGCCTTGGGGGGGCGACGGATACGCAGTATTTT	CASSLGGATDTQYF
12	.	.	TRBV6-5	TRBJ2-1	TGTGCCAGCAGGAGCGGATACAATGAGCAGTTCTTC	CASRSGYNEQFF
16	.	.	TRBV28	TRBJ1-5	TGTGCCAGCACCCGTGAAGTATACAGCTACAATCAGCCCCAGCATTTT	CASTREVYSYNQPQHF
13	TRBD1	.	TRBV24-1	TRBJ1-2	TGTGCCACCAGTGCGCCGGGACAGGTAACCTACACCTTC	CATSAPGQVTYTF
16	TRBD1	.	TRBV7-3	TRBJ2-2	TGTGCCAGCAGCTTTCTAGGACAGGGGAACACCGGGGAGCTGTTTTTT	CASSFLGQGNTGELFF
12	.	.	TRBV12-3/TRBV12-4	TRBJ1-3	TGTGCCAGCAGTTTCTATGGAAACACCATATATTTT	CASSFYGNTIYF
13	TRBD1	.	TRBV27	TRBJ1-2	TGTGCCAGCAGTCCGGGACAGGGTTATGGCTACACCTTC	CASSPGQGYGYTF
11	.	.	TRBV12-3/TRBV12-4	TRBJ2-7	TGTGCCAGCAGTTATAGCTACGAGCAGTACTTC	CASSYSYEQYF
14	TRBD2	.	TRBV6-7	TRBJ2-7	TGTGCCAGCTTGGCTAGCGGGGGGTTGTACGAGCAGTACTTC	CASLASGGLYEQYF
15	TRBD1	.	TRBV15	TRBJ1-4	TGTGCCACCAGCATGAGGGGGCTTGCTAATGAAAAACTGTTTTTT	CATSMRGLANEKLFF
12	.	.	TRBV12-3/TRBV12-4	TRBJ2-7	TGTGCCAGCAGCTTACATGGAGACGAGCAGTACTTC	CASSLHGDEQYF
16	TRBD1	.	TRBV9	TRBJ1-1	TGTGCCAGCAGCGGCTACTCGGGACAGCTGAACACTGAAGCTTTCTTT	CASSGYSGQLNTEAFF
14	.	.	TRBV3-1/TRBV3-2	TRBJ2-3	TGTGCCAGCAGCCAAGATACAGGTACACATACGCAGTATTTT	CASSQDTGTHTQYF
14	.	.	TRBV5-8	TRBJ2-3	TGTGCCAGCAGCTTGGAGCTGTTGGTAGATACGCAGTATTTT	CASSLELLVDTQYF
16	.	.	TRBV28	TRBJ1-4	TGTGCCAGCAGACCGGGGGGGGGACGTTACAATGAAAAACTGTTTTTT	CASRPGGGRYNEKLFF
15	TRBD1	.	TRBV28	TRBJ1-2	TGTGCCAGCAGTTTATGGCGGACAGGCTTGGGGGGCTACACCTTC	CASSLWRTGLGGYTF
16	.	.	TRBV4-1	TRBJ1-3	TGCGCCAGCAGCCAAGCCTCGGGGACATCTGGAAACACCATATATTTT	CASSQASGTSGNTIYF
13	.	.	TRBV18	TRBJ2-3	TGTGCCAGCTCACCAGAGTCTGAGGATACGCAGTATTTT	CASSPESEDTQYF
18	.	.	TRBV5-6	TRBJ1-1	TGTGCCAGCAGCTTGTTAGGACCCGGAACAGGTTTCGGCACTGAAGCTTTCTTT	CASSLLGPGTGFGTEAFF
15	.	once	TRBV19	TRBJ1-1	TGTGCCAGTAGTAGGTCTGGCGGGATGAACACTGAAGCTTTCTTT	CASSRSGGMNTEAFF
13	.	once	TRBV5-1	TRBJ1-6	TGCGCCAGCAGCCCGAGCGTGGATTCACCCCTCCACTTT	CASSPSVDSPLHF
14	.	.	TRBV28	TRBJ2-3	TGTGCCAGCAGTGCGATAGACTCACCAGATACGCAGTATTTT	CASSAIDSPDTQYF
17	TRBD1	.	TRBV5-1	TRBJ1-2	TGCGCCAGCAGCCCTGGGAGTCCCGGGACAGGGATCTATGGCTACACCTTC	CASSPGSPGTGIYGYTF
11	.	.	TRBV27	TRBJ2-7	TGTGCCAGCGGGCGGGGTTACGAGCAGTACTTC	CASGRGYEQYF
16	TRBD1	.	TRBV11-2	TRBJ1-5	TGTGCCAGCAGCCTGACAGGGACGGGGAGCAATCAGCCCCAGCATTTT	CASSLTGTGSNQPQHF
15	TRBD1	.	TRBV2	TRBJ2-1	TGTGCCAGCAGAGTACCGGGACAGGGAGGCAATGAGCAGTTCTTC	CASRVPGQGGNEQFF
16	TRBD1	.	TRBV9	TRBJ2-2	TGTGCCAGCAGCCCCAGGGGGCTGAATATGGCCGGGGAGCTGTTTTTT	CASSPRGLNMAGELFF
13	.	.	TRBV11-3	TRBJ2-7	TGTGCCAGCAGCCCCGGGAAGGAATACGAGCAGTACTTC	CASSPGKEYEQYF
18	TRBD1	.	TRBV11-3	TRBJ1-2	TGTGCCAGCAGTTCGAGCCCCTTTTCGGGACAGGGGACATATGGCTACACCTTC	CASSSSPFSGQGTYGYTF
14	TRBD2	.	TRBV6-6	TRBJ2-7	TGTGCCAGCAGTTACGTAGCGGGGTCCTACGAGCAGTACTTC	CASSYVAGSYEQYF